This entry describes one TCR beta chain. Its antigen remains unidentified. This record comes from a study of cytomegalovirus exposure and HLA in healthy donors. Study summary: In an early release, HLA-typed donors contributed 90 million or so unique TCR sequences. Roughly four fifths of 398 genotyped donors fell in the Caucasian-associated ancestry cluster. The study, taken as a whole, reports: The productive fraction for most TCR beta V segments was about 87% or about 30% in an earlier analysis.

Primers: 60 Vbeta forward and 13 Jbeta reverse. Clones were sequenced by immunoSEQ multiplex PCR, and TCRdb holds only the in-frame ones, with some missing. The repertoire holds about 160,000 clones, with 75% to 80% as singletons. The clonotype comes from a woman between 40 and 55 years old in good health and CMV-seropositive. The specimen was PBMCs.

The CDR3 nucleotides read TGTGCCAGCAGTTACGAGACAGGGGGCTTCTACGAGCAGTACTTC. Translated, it gives CASSYETGGFYEQYF. The chain recombines TRBV6-6 with TRBJ2-7; 10 nucleotides match TRBD1. The CDR3 length is 15 residues. The germline V gene encodes CDR1 MNHNY and CDR2 SVGAGI (reference sequence). V gave up 2 bases and J gave up 3 bases; unmatched junction bases: 4.